This TCR beta chain was found in a study of T-cell memory formation after mild COVID-19. Study summary: TCR clusters were largely donor specific. Points from the study as a whole: CM and EM subsets held most contracting CD4+ clones; EMRA held CD8+ ones.

The junction had 6 bases not matched to a gene; V was cut back by 3 bases and J by 6 bases. The CDR3 is 14 residues long. In germline, CDR1 is SGHRS, CDR2 YFSETQ. In regard to this clonotype: Its cognate antigen is unknown.

TCRdb passed the 5' RACE reads through MiXCR, listing each CDR3 protein once. The sample holds roughly 86,000 distinct CDR3 sequences, approximately 13% seen once. The TCR comes from an adult woman who had mild COVID-19 (a few samples of this study predate the infection). Cell type and time point are not known. Sequenced: PBMCs or a T cell subset sorted from them (not recorded which). The V gene is TRBV5-1, the J gene TRBJ1-2, with 9 positions matching TRBD1. The CDR3 DNA sequence: TGCGCCAGCAGCTCAATGACAGGGGGGGATGGCTACACCTTC. Translation: CASSSMTGGDGYTF.